This entry lists 3 T cell receptor beta chains sequenced from one sample in a study of CD8 T cells in ankylosing spondylitis. General study findings and limits: Seemingly distinctive of ankylosing spondylitis blood was a TCR beta motif formed by eight highly homologous variants.

Their specific antigens are unknown. Each CDR3 protein is one row after TCRdb ran MiXCR on the 5' RACE reads. This table holds tens of thousands of distinct CDR3 sequences, approximately 8.9% found once. The sample taken for sequencing was blood, either unsorted or a sorted T cell fraction (not recorded which). The source of these receptors is a male donor with ankylosing spondylitis.

This chain links TRBV7-9 with TRBJ2-7; TRBD2 might be the D (5 bases). Germline-derived CDR1 and CDR2 are SEHNR and FQNEAQ (reference sequence). This CDR3 has 15 residues. V shed 4 bases and J shed 2 bases, with 15 bases lying between them. The CDR3: CASSSYLGGPYEQYF. The CDR3 bases are TGTGCCAGCAGCTCATACTTAGGCGGGCCCTACGAGCAGTACTTC.

This clonotype was counted only a few times. This rearrangement joins TRBV12-3 or TRBV12-4 to TRBJ1-2; 10 bases line up with TRBD1. With V trimmed by 2 bases and J by 1 base, 4 bases remained unmatched. The CDR3 is 16 residues long. The CDR3 protein is CASSLKGQGGNYGYTF. CDR3 coding DNA: TGTGCCAGCAGTTTAAAAGGACAGGGGGGTAACTATGGCTACACCTTC.

This chain uses TRBV24-1 with TRBJ2-1; D may be TRBD1 or TRBD2 (5 bases each). The V gene lost 8 bases and the J gene lost 8 bases, with 15 bases spanning the gap. Germline loops: CDR1 KGHDR, CDR2 SFDVKD. The CDR3 covers 13 residues. CDR3 bases: TGTGCCACCACCGGACTGCGAGGGGATGAGCAGTTCTTC. Amino acid sequence: CATTGLRGDEQFF.